Sequencing of this T cell receptor beta chain was carried out in a study of blood T cell repertoires in COVID-19. The protocol was immunoSEQ multiplex PCR, while the TCRdb copy is restricted to in-frame clones and leaves out a portion. The sample records roughly 300,000 clones, less than 90% being singletons. As for this clone: Other DNA sequences in this sample translate to the same CDR3.

Looked up from germline, CDR1 is SGDLS and CDR2 is YYNGEE. V dropped 0 bases and J dropped 0; count of bases not matched to a gene: 0. The CDR3 is made up of 15 amino acids. The receptor's source is a woman in her twenties or thirties who had recovered from COVID-19. Sequencing was performed on PBMCs or T cells enriched from blood (not recorded which). This rearrangement joins TRBV9 to TRBJ2-1, with 7 bases aligning to TRBD1. The CDR3 protein is CASSVGDSSYNEQFF. CDR3 DNA: TGTGCCAGCAGCGTAGGGGACAGCTCCTACAATGAGCAGTTCTTC.